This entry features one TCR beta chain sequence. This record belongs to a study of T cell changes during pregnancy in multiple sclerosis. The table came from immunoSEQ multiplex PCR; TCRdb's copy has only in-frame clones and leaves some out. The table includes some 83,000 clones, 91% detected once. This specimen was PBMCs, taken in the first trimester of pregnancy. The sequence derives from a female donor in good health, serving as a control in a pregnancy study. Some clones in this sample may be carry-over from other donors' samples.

The CDR3 DNA follows: TGTGCCAGCAGCTTATCCGGGTACGATGGTGAGCAGTTCTTC. Its translation: CASSLSGYDGEQFF. V is TRBV11-3 and J is TRBJ2-1; D is undetermined. The V and J ends lost 2 bases and 9 bases respectively, with 14 bases between them. The CDR3 sequence is 14 residues long. Per germline, CDR1 SGHNT and CDR2 YENEEA.